The rows below give T cell receptor beta chains drawn from one sample of a study of shared clonotypes between healthy human individuals. Sequencing used immunoSEQ multiplex PCR; TCRdb keeps in-frame clones, though not all of them. This table holds 660,000 or so clones, 95% to 96% found once. The sample comprised naive CD8+ T cells sorted from blood. Source of these receptors: a woman aged 25 to 39 in good health. The CDR3 runs from the conserved cysteine through the conserved F or W. A D gene is named only where the DNA matches it firmly. Only part of the rows carry a size: once, few, many, or a class if the clone is expanded.

clone size	J gene	D gene	V gene	CDR3 DNA	CDR3 protein
-	TRBJ2-1	TRBD1	TRBV29-1	TGCAGCGCCCGAAGGGACAGGGATCCGGATGAGCAGTTCTTC	CSARRDRDPDEQFF
-	TRBJ2-3	TRBD2	TRBV7-6	TGTGCCAGCAGCCCGTCACTCTTGCGGGAGTTAGCAGATACGCAGTATTTT	CASSPSLLRELADTQYF
-	TRBJ2-1	-	TRBV5-4	TGTGCCAGCAGCTCCCCCCCCGACAATGAGCAGTTCTTC	CASSSPPDNEQFF
-	TRBJ1-3	-	TRBV23-1	TGCGCCAGCAGTCCTACGGTAACCCAGGACATGGGAAACACCATATATTTT	CASSPTVTQDMGNTIYF
-	TRBJ2-3	TRBD2	TRBV4-1	TGCGCCAGCAGCCAAGAGAGACTAGCGGCCCCGAACACGCAGTATTTT	CASSQERLAAPNTQYF
-	TRBJ2-3	-	TRBV7-9	TGTGCCAGCAGTAGTAGCGGAGGGGCGGATACGCAGTATTTT	CASSSSGGADTQYF
-	TRBJ2-5	TRBD2	TRBV11-2	TGTGCCAGCAGCTTAGGAACCCTAGCGGGAAGATACCAAGAGACCCAGTACTTC	CASSLGTLAGRYQETQYF
once	TRBJ2-7	TRBD2	TRBV28	TGTGCCAGCAGTGTCACTAGCGGGAGGGCCTTTCGCTCCTACGAGCAGTACTTC	CASSVTSGRAFRSYEQYF
-	TRBJ2-1	-	TRBV7-9	TGTGCCAGCAGCCCGGACTACAATGAGCAGTTCTTC	CASSPDYNEQFF
-	TRBJ2-1	TRBD2	TRBV7-6	TGTGCCAGCAGCGCCGGGACTAGCGGGAGTCGTTGGAATGAGCAGTTCTTC	CASSAGTSGSRWNEQFF
once	TRBJ2-7	TRBD2	TRBV27	TGTGCCAGCAGTACAGGGACTAGCGGGAGTGAGCAGTACTTC	CASSTGTSGSEQYF
once	TRBJ2-1	-	TRBV15	TGTGCCACCAGCAGAGACACGGGTAGACTCTCCTACAATGAGCAGTTCTTC	CATSRDTGRLSYNEQFF
-	TRBJ2-1	TRBD1	TRBV27	TGTGCCAGCAGTTTAACAGGGGGCGTCTACAATGAGCAGTTCTTC	CASSLTGGVYNEQFF
few	TRBJ2-1	-	TRBV5-4	TGTGCCAGCAGCCAGGTAGCGGAAGAGGAGCAGTTCTTC	CASSQVAEEEQFF
-	TRBJ1-6	-	TRBV5-6	TGTGCCAGCAGCTTGGACAGGAGCTCCTATAATTCACCCCTCCACTTT	CASSLDRSSYNSPLHF
-	TRBJ2-3	TRBD1	TRBV15	TGTGCCACCAGCCCCCGGACAGGGGTGATAGATACGCAGTATTTT	CATSPRTGVIDTQYF
-	TRBJ1-5	-	TRBV4-1	TGCGCCAGCAGCCTCAGGGTCGCGGCCACGAATCAGCCCCAGCATTTT	CASSLRVAATNQPQHF
-	TRBJ2-1	TRBD2	TRBV27	TGTGCCAGCAGCCCCGGCGGGAGTTTCAACAATGAGCAGTTCTTC	CASSPGGSFNNEQFF
-	TRBJ2-1	-	TRBV11-2	TGTGCCAGCAGCTTAGGACTACACAATGAGCAGTTCTTC	CASSLGLHNEQFF
-	TRBJ2-1	-	TRBV29-1	TGCAGCGTTGTGGAGACCGTGGACAGCTCCTACAATGAGCAGTTCTTC	CSVVETVDSSYNEQFF
-	TRBJ2-7	TRBD1	TRBV5-4	TGTGCCAGCAGCTTTCAGGGGGCTCACGAGCAGTACTTC	CASSFQGAHEQYF
-	TRBJ2-7	TRBD1	TRBV20-1	TGCAGTGCACGACAGGGTGGCGAGCAGTACTTC	CSARQGGEQYF
-	TRBJ1-1	-	TRBV27	TGTGCCAGCAGTTGGGGGCGGGGGACTGAAGCTTTCTTT	CASSWGRGTEAFF
-	TRBJ2-1	TRBD2	TRBV2	TGTGCCAGCAAATCTAGCGGGATCTACAATGAGCAGTTCTTC	CASKSSGIYNEQFF
-	TRBJ1-5	TRBD1	TRBV27	TGTGCCAGCAGGGATGGGACAGGCAATCAGCCCCAGCATTTT	CASRDGTGNQPQHF
-	TRBJ1-2	TRBD1	TRBV13	TGTGCCAGCAGCCAAAGGAACAGGGGGGGTGGCTACACCTTC	CASSQRNRGGGYTF
-	TRBJ2-1	TRBD2	TRBV27	TGTGCCAGCAGACTAGCGTACAATGAGCAGTTCTTC	CASRLAYNEQFF
-	TRBJ1-1	-	TRBV2	TGTGCCAGCAGTGAAGAGTACCATCTGAACACTGAAGCTTTCTTT	CASSEEYHLNTEAFF
-	TRBJ2-1	TRBD1	TRBV27	TGTGCCAGCAGTTCGGACAGGGATCGGCACCGAGAGCAGTTCTTC	CASSSDRDRHREQFF
-	TRBJ1-2	-	TRBV19	TGTGCCAGTACCCCTTTCAGGGGCTCAGATAGTAACTATGGCTACACCTTC	CASTPFRGSDSNYGYTF
-	TRBJ2-5	-	TRBV5-1	TGCGCCAGCAGCCTTCGCCACCGGGGGACAGAGACCCAGTACTTC	CASSLRHRGTETQYF
-	TRBJ1-1	TRBD1	TRBV6-6	TGTGCCAGCAGTTACCGACAGGGGAGGATGAACACTGAAGCTTTCTTT	CASSYRQGRMNTEAFF
-	TRBJ2-2	-	TRBV9	TGTGCCAGCAGCGTAGACATGGCAGGGGCGAACACCGGGGAGCTGTTTTTT	CASSVDMAGANTGELFF
once	TRBJ2-7	-	TRBV11-2	TGTGCCAGCAGCTTAGAGGAGGGACCCTACGAGCAGTACTTC	CASSLEEGPYEQYF
-	TRBJ2-1	-	TRBV5-8	TGTGCCAGCGGGTACAGGGAAAATGAGCAGTTCTTC	CASGYRENEQFF
-	TRBJ1-4	-	TRBV28	TGTGCCAGCAAGGGGAATGAAAAACTGTTTTTT	CASKGNEKLFF
-	TRBJ2-7	-	TRBV7-8	TGTGCCAGCAGCCCCTGGGAGAACCCCTACGAGCAGTACTTC	CASSPWENPYEQYF
-	TRBJ2-1	TRBD2	TRBV29-1	TGCAGCGGGCTGGGACTAGCGGGAGTTACGTCCTACAATGAGCAGTTCTTC	CSGLGLAGVTSYNEQFF
-	TRBJ2-5	-	TRBV13	TGTGCCAGCAGCTCCCGACCAAGAAGGGAGACCCAGTACTTC	CASSSRPRRETQYF
-	TRBJ1-4	-	TRBV27	TGTGCCAGCAGTTTATGGGGGGGTTTTAATGAAAAACTGTTTTTT	CASSLWGGFNEKLFF